The clone carrying this TCR beta chain was detected many times. Preparation of the TCRbeta library involved a method that used unique molecular identifiers. TCRdb redid the calling of the PCR reads with MiXCR, one entry per CDR3 protein. The sample lists approximately 400,000 distinct CDR3 sequences, approximately 10% occurring once. The record originates from a study of T-cell reconstitution after alpha-beta-depleted transplantation in children. The length of the CDR3 is 14 residues. Per the germline V gene, CDR1 is MRHNA and CDR2 is SNTAGT. V was clipped by 4 bases and J by 3 bases; unmatched bases: 4.

This TCR was sampled from a human donor who donated a stem cell graft to a child with acute myeloid leukemia. The V and J genes are TRBV6-4 and TRBJ2-3; 7 bases agree with TRBD2. The sample in question was PBMCs from the stem cell graft donor, obtained from the stem cell graft. The CDR3 coding sequence is TGTGCCAGCAGTGTTGCGGGGGAAACAGATACGCAGTATTTT. Its protein product is CASSVAGETDTQYF.